These 29 T cell receptor beta chains originate from one sample sequenced in a study of T-cell memory formation after mild COVID-19. Each CDR3 protein is one row after TCRdb ran MiXCR on the 5' RACE reads. The repertoire holds approximately 490,000 distinct CDR3 sequences, with about a fifth as singletons. The sequenced sample was PBMCs or a T cell subset sorted from them (not recorded which). These receptors all stem from an adult woman who had mild COVID-19 (a few samples of this study predate the infection). Cell type and time point are not known.

The genes are TRBV7-2 and TRBJ2-3, with D possibly called TRBD1 or TRBD2 (6 bases each). V was clipped by 3 bases and J by 0 bases, with 10 bases between them. The germline CDR1 and CDR2 sequences are SGHTA and FQGNSA. The CDR3 contains 15 residues. The CDR3 protein is CASSFQGTSTDTQYF. Here the CDR3 DNA reads TGTGCCAGCAGCTTTCAGGGGACTAGCACAGATACGCAGTATTTT.

This clonotype showed up just a few times. V and J are TRBV10-2 and TRBJ2-1, with a weak D call TRBD1 (5 bases). V gave up 0 bases and J gave up 7 bases, with 13 bases separating them. Germline CDR1 reads WSHSY; CDR2 reads SAAADI. This CDR3 contains 15 residues. The CDR3 loop is CASSESLGVVNEQFF. The CDR3 nucleotides are TGCGCCAGCAGTGAGTCGCTAGGGGTCGTTAATGAGCAGTTCTTC.

V gene TRBV29-1 combines with J gene TRBJ2-1; D gene ambiguous. Germline loops: CDR1 SQVTM, CDR2 ANQGSEA. Trimming took off 6 bases at V and 7 bases at J, with 10 bases between the two ends. This CDR3 is built from 11 residues. In DNA form, the CDR3 reads TGCAGCGTGGTTAGCTGGAATGAGCAGTTCTTC. It translates to CSVVSWNEQFF.

The chain joins TRBV19 to TRBJ2-2; unclear D gene. The CDR3 is 14 amino acids. Trimming removed 3 bases at V and 1 base at J, with 6 bases between. In germline, CDR1 is LNHDA, CDR2 SQIVND (reference sequence). CDR3 residues: CASSMLENTGELFF. The DNA for the CDR3 is TGTGCCAGTAGTATGTTAGAGAACACCGGGGAGCTGTTTTTT.

The table lists this clonotype with a few counts. J is TRBJ2-7 and V is TRBV9; 7 bases are shared with TRBD1. Per germline, CDR1 SGDLS and CDR2 YYNGEE. The junction had 12 bases not matched to a gene; V was cut back by 3 bases and J by 0 bases. CDR3 length equals 17 residues. CDR3: CASSARPTGEHSYEQYF. DNA for the CDR3: TGTGCCAGCAGCGCCCGCCCCACAGGGGAACACTCCTACGAGCAGTACTTC. The whole variable domain, remainder taken from reference TRBV9 and TRBJ2-7, is DSGVTQTPKHLITATGQRVTLRCSPRSGDLSVYWYQQSLDQGLQFLIQYYNGEERAKGNILERFSAQQFPDLHSELNLSSLELGDSALYFCASSARPTGEHSYEQYFGPGTRLTVT.

The V gene is TRBV11-1, the J gene TRBJ2-2; no reliable D call. V was shortened by 3 bases and J by 1 base, with 6 bases between the two germline ends. Germline CDR1 and CDR2: SGHAT and FQDESV (reference sequence). This CDR3 spans 14 amino acids. This CDR3 is CASSFRQNTGELFF. The CDR3 DNA is TGTGCCAGCAGCTTCAGACAGAACACCGGGGAGCTGTTTTTT. Full variable domain (outside the CDR3, taken from reference TRBV11-1 and TRBJ2-2): EAEVAQSPRYKITEKSQAVAFWCDPISGHATLYWYRQILGQGPELLVQFQDESVVDDSQLPKDRFSAERLKGVDSTLKIQPAELGDSAMYLCASSFRQNTGELFFGEGSRLTVL.

This clonotype was detected only once. The chain carries TRBV30 and TRBJ1-2; 7 bases align to TRBD1. The CDR3 is made up of 17 amino acids. Per the germline V gene, CDR1 is GTSNPN and CDR2 is SVGIG (reference sequence). V trimming: 0 bases; J trimming: 8 bases; junction bases outside the gene matches: 18. The CDR3 region has the DNA TGTGCCTGGAGTGTACTCGCGGACAGAATCCCAGGGGGAGGCTACACCTTC. This codes for CAWSVLADRIPGGGYTF.

This clonotype was counted between two and nine times. V is TRBV29-1 and J is TRBJ2-1; TRBD1 is a possible D gene (6 bases). The CDR3 sequence is 13 residues long. V gave up 5 bases and J gave up 3 bases, with 11 bases separating them. Germline V gene sequence: CDR1 SQVTM, CDR2 ANQGSEA. The CDR3 DNA reads as TGCAGCGTTCACCAGGGGCTCTACAATGAGCAGTTCTTC. Encoded protein: CSVHQGLYNEQFF.

The chain carries TRBV25-1 and TRBJ2-7; a possible D gene is TRBD2 (6 bases). V was pared by 6 bases and J by 6 bases, with 12 bases between. Germline V gene sequence: CDR1 MGHDK, CDR2 SYGVNS. The CDR3 loop spans 12 amino acids. This CDR3 is CASRLAWGEQYF. Written as DNA, the CDR3 is TGTGCCAGCAGACTAGCATGGGGCGAGCAGTACTTC.

Details on this clonotype: This is likely a read error, given that the CDR3 carries no conserved phenylalanine or tryptophan at its end. No DNA is shown, since the ends of the CDR3 on it are uncertain; the CDR3 is the one TCRdb lists. The chain carries TRBV7-9 and TRBJ1-2; the table's D call, TRBD1, has no DNA check behind it. Germline CDR1 reads SEHNR; CDR2 reads FQNEAQ (reference sequence). The CDR3 region is 9 residues in length, termini included. The CDR3 sequence: CASSELVVL.

V and J are TRBV7-6 and TRBJ2-1; tentatively, D is TRBD2 (5 bases). Germline loops: CDR1 SGHVS, CDR2 FNYEAQ. This CDR3 is 17 amino acids long. With 5 bases removed from V and 7 bases from J, the gap between germline ends came to 24 bases. CDR3 protein: CASSLYRGSSKRNEQFF. The CDR3 region has the DNA TGTGCCAGCAGCCTATACCGAGGGAGTAGCAAGCGGAATGAGCAGTTCTTC.

The chain is built from TRBV6-5 and TRBJ2-3, with D maybe TRBD2 (5 bases). The CDR3 contains 14 residues. Germline CDR1 MNHEY, CDR2 SVGAGI. V gave up 4 bases and J gave up 3 bases, with 11 bases separating them. As DNA, the CDR3 is TGTGCCAGCAGTTCGAGCGGTCTGACAGATACGCAGTATTTT. It is translated as CASSSSGLTDTQYF.

In DNA, the CDR3 is TGTGCCAGCAGTTTAGCATTGTCAGGCACTGAAGCTTTCTTT. Protein sequence: CASSLALSGTEAFF. This chain uses TRBV12-3 or TRBV12-4 with TRBJ1-1; D is uncertain. This CDR3 region has 14 residues. V gave up 0 bases and J gave up 4 bases, with 9 bases separating them.

Many counts were recorded for this clonotype. The chain employs TRBV12-3 or TRBV12-4 and TRBJ2-4, with D perhaps TRBD1 (5 bases). CDR3 length: 13 amino acids. V dropped 6 bases and J dropped 9 bases, with 15 bases sitting between them. CDR3 sequence reads: CASSLRQSGIQYF. CDR3 DNA: TGTGCCAGCAGCCTTCGACAGTCGGGCATTCAGTACTTC.

This chain connects TRBV9 to TRBJ2-6, with D tentatively TRBD1 (6 bases). CDR1 SGDLS and CDR2 YYNGEE come from the germline V gene. Trimming stripped 4 bases from V and 1 base from J, with 12 bases between. CDR3 length: 16 residues. The CDR3 region is CASSPRQVSGANVLTF. CDR3 in DNA: TGTGCCAGCAGCCCCCGACAGGTTTCTGGGGCCAACGTCCTGACTTTC. Variable domain in full (rest from reference TRBV9 and TRBJ2-6): DSGVTQTPKHLITATGQRVTLRCSPRSGDLSVYWYQQSLDQGLQFLIQYYNGEERAKGNILERFSAQQFPDLHSELNLSSLELGDSALYFCASSPRQVSGANVLTFGAGSRLTVL.

The chain has TRBV20-1 and TRBJ1-1, with 7 bases identical to TRBD1. The CDR3 extends over 14 amino acids. V was clipped by 6 bases and J by 4 bases; unmatched bases: 11. Looked up from germline, CDR1 is DFQATT and CDR2 is SNEGSKA (reference sequence). CDR3 sequence: CSARTGAAGTEAFF. DNA of the CDR3: TGCAGTGCCAGGACAGGCGCAGCGGGCACTGAAGCTTTCTTT.

The chain carries TRBV15 and TRBJ2-2, with 14 bases matching TRBD2. After removal of 1 base from V and 2 bases from J, the junction contained 9 bases not matched to a gene. Germline V lookup: CDR1 LNHNV, CDR2 YYDKDF (reference sequence). The CDR3 extends over 20 amino acids. The CDR3 nucleotides are TGTGCCACCAGCAGAGCCCCCCCGGGACTAGCGGGGGACAACACCGGGGAGCTGTTTTTT. Amino acids: CATSRAPPGLAGDNTGELFF.

The rearrangement links TRBV5-6 to TRBJ2-7; tentatively, D is TRBD1 (6 bases). Trimming took 2 bases from V and 4 from J, leaving 10 bases between them. Germline V gives CDR1 SGHDT, CDR2 YYEEEE. The CDR3 extends over 13 amino acids. CDR3 nucleotide sequence: TGTGCCAGCAGCTTTCAACAGGGATACGAGCAGTACTTC. Its protein product is CASSFQQGYEQYF.

The V call is TRBV6-6, the J call TRBJ1-3, with D possibly being TRBD1 (5 bases). This CDR3 spans 15 amino acids. Germline CDR1 reads MNHNY; CDR2 reads SVGAGI (reference sequence). V was shortened by 2 bases and J by 3 bases, with 11 bases between the two germline ends. The CDR3 is CASSYRRGVGNTIYF. The CDR3 coding sequence is TGTGCCAGCAGTTACCGAAGGGGAGTTGGAAACACCATATATTTT.

The chain joins TRBV20-1 to TRBJ1-4; 7 nucleotides line up with TRBD1. Germline V gene sequence: CDR1 DFQATT, CDR2 SNEGSKA (reference sequence). Trimming removed 0 bases from V and 8 bases from J; junction bases left unmatched: 15. The CDR3 is 17 residues long. For the CDR3, the DNA is TGCAGTGCTAGAGATCCGGCAGGGGGTTGGGTTGGGGAAAAACTGTTTTTT. Its translation: CSARDPAGGWVGEKLFF.

The table lists this clonotype with many counts. J is TRBJ2-1 and V is TRBV4-1; D is unclear. Deletions cut 4 bases from V and 9 bases from J, with 25 bases between. Germline V gene data show CDR1 as MGHRA and CDR2 as YSYEKL. The CDR3 is 17 amino acids. The CDR3 DNA is TGCGCCAGCAGCCCCATTAACCCCTCCGTCGCTGTAAGTGAGCAGTTCTTC. Amino acids: CASSPINPSVAVSEQFF.

The genes are TRBV12-3 or TRBV12-4 and TRBJ2-7; D remains unclear. The CDR3 runs to 15 residues. V shed 4 bases and J shed 2 bases, with 15 bases lying between them. CDR3 sequence (DNA): TGTGCCAGCAGTTCAGTTGACCGGGTGGCCTACGAGCAGTACTTC. It codes for CASSSVDRVAYEQYF.

This clonotype was counted only a few times. This rearrangement joins TRBV5-1 to TRBJ2-7; D is unresolved. The V gene's germline CDR1 is SGHRS and CDR2 YFSETQ. The CDR3 consists of 12 residues. Trimming left V 2 bases short and J 6 bases short, with 9 bases between. The CDR3 DNA sequence: TGCGCCAGCAGCTTCGACATTCGCGAGCAGTACTTC. Its protein is CASSFDIREQYF.

The chain is built from TRBV27 and TRBJ2-5; D remains unclear. V lost 2 bases, J lost 7 bases, and 8 bases lay in between. Per germline, CDR1 MNHEY and CDR2 SMNVEV (reference sequence). The CDR3 is 12 residues long. DNA for the CDR3: TGTGCCAGCAGTTTAGGGTTCGGGACCCAGTACTTC. Protein product: CASSLGFGTQYF.

This chain links TRBV12-3 or TRBV12-4 with TRBJ2-3; TRBD2 is a possible D gene (6 bases). The V end lost 6 bases, the J end lost 1 base, and 11 bases lay between the germline ends. The CDR3 covers 14 residues. In DNA form, the CDR3 reads TGTGCCAGCAGGGGGACTGTCGGCACAGATACGCAGTATTTT. Protein sequence: CASRGTVGTDTQYF.

This clonotype was seen only a few times. The rearrangement links TRBV27 to TRBJ1-2, with no clear D. Between the trimmed V and J ends, which lost 5 bases and 7 bases, there was a span of 8 bases. The CDR3 has 11 residues. Germline values: CDR1 MNHEY, CDR2 SMNVEV (reference sequence). The CDR3 nucleotides are TGTGCCAGCAGTGATCGGTTTGGCTACACCTTC. Translated, it gives CASSDRFGYTF.

The J gene is TRBJ2-1, the V gene TRBV29-1; D remains unclear. CDR1 is SQVTM, CDR2 ANQGSEA, per germline. Trimming removed 4 bases at V and 6 bases at J, with 4 bases between. The CDR3 covers 10 residues. The CDR3 spells CSVVANEQFF. The DNA of the CDR3 is TGCAGCGTTGTCGCCAATGAGCAGTTCTTC.

The CDR3 sequence: CASIAGRPHDRNTEAFF. CDR3 sequence (DNA): TGTGCCAGTATCGCAGGGCGGCCCCATGATCGGAACACTGAAGCTTTCTTT. The chain employs TRBV19 and TRBJ1-1; maybe TRBD1 (5 bases). The germline gives CDR1 LNHDA, CDR2 SQIVND (reference sequence). V was cut by 7 bases and J by 1 base, with 22 bases left in between. This CDR3 is built from 17 residues.

Here the CDR3 DNA reads TGTGCCACTCTAGCGGGAGGGACCTACGAGCAGTACTTC. Encoded protein: CATLAGGTYEQYF. V gene TRBV10-3 combines with J gene TRBJ2-7; TRBD2 agrees at 12 bases. J lost 2 bases, V lost 10 bases, and 3 bases had no gene match. This CDR3 has 13 amino acids. CDR1 ENHRY and CDR2 SYGVKD come from the germline V gene.